Listed here are 30 T cell receptor beta chains from one sample, sequenced in a study of Graves' ophthalmopathy and Graves' hyperthyroidism. Amplification of the TCR beta CDR3 regions used RNA transcripts (as template). Investigators did first-round RT-PCR with HTBI primers, then second-round multiplex PCR. A single record per CDR3 protein comes from TCRdb applying MiXCR to the multiplex PCR reads. The data contain 560,000 or so distinct CDR3 sequences, about 40% of them seen just once; the ten biggest clones take up over 3.5%. Sequencing was done on a sample of peripheral blood or thyroid tissue (not recorded which). The receptors originated from an adult man with Graves' hyperthyroidism.

This rearrangement joins TRBV2 to TRBJ1-2, with 7 bases fitting TRBD1. Per germline, CDR1 SNHLY and CDR2 FYNNEI. The V gene end was trimmed by 5 bases and the J gene end by 0 bases; junction bases not matched to a gene: 9. The CDR3 spans 16 residues. The CDR3 sequence: CASSYTDRVSNYGYTF. For the CDR3, the DNA is TGTGCCAGCAGTTACACTGACAGGGTCTCTAACTATGGCTACACCTTC.

This chain connects TRBV6-5 to TRBJ2-5; 11 positions match TRBD1. This CDR3 spans 15 amino acids. The germline V gene has CDR1 MNHEY and CDR2 SVGAGI. The ends lost 5 bases at V and 2 bases at J; junction bases unmatched: 4. Here the CDR3 DNA reads TGTGCCAGCAGTGGGACAGGGGGAGGGCAAGAGACCCAGTACTTC. It encodes CASSGTGGGQETQYF.

On this clonotype: The junction does not match germline at one end; this may be a read error. This chain uses TRBV5-1 with TRBJ2-7; 9 bases match TRBD1. This CDR3 is built from 15 residues. Germline lookup yields CDR1 SGHRS and CDR2 YFSETQ. CDR3 in amino acids: CASSLGDRVPYEQYF. The DNA of the CDR3 is TGTGCCAGCAGCTTAGGGGACAGGGTCCCCTACGAGCAGTACTTC. Variable domain in full (rest from reference TRBV5-1 and TRBJ2-7): KAGVTQTPRYLIKTRGQQVTLSCSPISGHRSVSWYQQTPGQGLQFLFEYFSETQRNKGNFPGRFSGRQFSNSRSEMNVSTLELGDSALYLCASSLGDRVPYEQYFGPGTRLTVT.

This clonotype came up many times. CDR3 in amino acids: CASSTRQNTEAFF. CDR3 DNA: TGTGCCAGCAGCACCCGACAGAACACTGAAGCTTTCTTT. The genes are TRBV7-9 and TRBJ1-1, with D unclear. CDR3 length: 13 residues. Germline V lookup: CDR1 SEHNR, CDR2 FQNEAQ (reference sequence). V was cut by 5 bases and J by 1 base, with 8 bases left in between.

The sample holds many counts of this clonotype. This chain connects TRBV20-1 to TRBJ1-6; D remains unclear. The CDR3 totals 12 residues. Germline-derived CDR1 and CDR2 are DFQATT and SNEGSKA (reference sequence). Trimming left V 5 bases short and J 10 bases short, with 12 bases between. CDR3 amino acids: CSALGDGSPLHF. CDR3 coding DNA: TGCAGTGCTCTCGGCGATGGGTCACCCCTCCACTTT.

In this sample, this clonotype turned up a few times. The chain has TRBV6-1 and TRBJ1-5; no reliable D call. The CDR3 is 16 residues long. Deletions cut 7 bases from V and 3 bases from J, with 19 bases between. Germline lookup yields CDR1 MNHNS and CDR2 SASEGT. In DNA, the CDR3 is TGTGCCAGCAACCTATGGGGAGAGAACCTCAATCAGCCCCAGCATTTT. Its translation is CASNLWGENLNQPQHF.

This clonotype was observed many times. V gene TRBV7-2 combines with J gene TRBJ1-1, with D possibly TRBD1 on 5 matching bases. Deletions cut 5 bases from V and 2 bases from J, with 15 bases between. CDR1 is SGHTA and CDR2 is FQGNSA in the germline V gene. The CDR3 sequence is 15 residues long. The chain's CDR3 is CASSPPGTVNTEAFF. CDR3 sequence (DNA): TGTGCCAGCAGCCCCCCCGGGACGGTCAACACTGAAGCTTTCTTT. Full variable domain (rest looked up from reference TRBV7-2 and TRBJ1-1): GAGVSQSPSNKVTEKGKDVELRCDPISGHTALYWYRQSLGQGLEFLIYFQGNSAPDKSGLPSDRFSAERTGGSVSTLTIQRTQQEDSAVYLCASSPPGTVNTEAFFGQGTRLTVV.

This chain connects TRBV10-2 to TRBJ1-6, with TRBD1 matching over 7 bases. The germline gives CDR1 WSHSY, CDR2 SAAADI. The CDR3 sequence is 16 residues long. Unmatched junction bases numbered 5, after V lost 6 bases and J lost 0 bases. CDR3 in amino acids: CASRTGRNSYNSPLHF. DNA of the CDR3: TGCGCCAGCAGGACAGGGAGGAACTCCTATAATTCACCCCTCCACTTT.

The table lists this clonotype with many counts. The rearrangement joins TRBV19 to TRBJ2-2; no clear D gene. This CDR3 has 14 amino acids. In germline, CDR1 is LNHDA, CDR2 SQIVND (reference sequence). The V and J ends lost 3 bases and 1 base respectively, with 6 bases between them. The CDR3 spells CASSMVRNTGELFF. The CDR3 DNA reads TGTGCCAGTAGTATGGTCAGGAACACCGGGGAGCTGTTTTTT.

The chain couples TRBV24-1 to TRBJ2-1, with D possibly being TRBD2 (6 bases). Per germline, CDR1 KGHDR and CDR2 SFDVKD. This CDR3 contains 12 residues. Trimming cost V 11 bases and J 5 bases, with 12 bases left between them. CDR3 DNA: TGTGCCATCGGACGACTAGACAATGAGCAGTTCTTC. Translated: CAIGRLDNEQFF.

This clonotype came up many times. V and J are TRBV24-1 and TRBJ1-2; TRBD1 is a possible D gene (6 bases). V was pared by 6 bases and J by 1 base, with 11 bases between. Per the germline V gene, CDR1 is KGHDR and CDR2 is SFDVKD. CDR3 length: 14 residues. In DNA form, the CDR3 reads TGTGCCACCAGTCACGGGACATATAACTATGGCTACACCTTC. This translates into CATSHGTYNYGYTF.

The sample holds a few counts of this clonotype. This rearrangement joins TRBV27 to TRBJ1-1; D remains ambiguous. CDR1 is MNHEY, CDR2 SMNVEV, per germline (reference sequence). This CDR3 region has 11 residues. The V gene lost 6 bases and the J gene lost 10 bases, with 12 bases spanning the gap. For the CDR3, the DNA is TGTGCCAGCAGGGGAAACTGGCGAGCTTTCTTT. Translating gives CASRGNWRAFF.

This clonotype has ten or more counts. The rearrangement uses TRBV7-9 and TRBJ1-4; D unclear. Germline lookup yields CDR1 SEHNR and CDR2 FQNEAQ (reference sequence). The CDR3 has 14 residues. Trimming shortened V by 3 bases and J by 4 bases, and 9 bases separated the two germline ends. The CDR3 region has the DNA TGTGCCAGCAGCTTGGATCAAAGTAATGAAAAACTGTTTTTT. This gives the protein CASSLDQSNEKLFF.

The sample holds a few counts of this clonotype. J is TRBJ1-1 and V is TRBV6-6; D is uncertain. The CDR3 is 14 residues long. Trimming removed 5 bases from V and 0 bases from J, with 10 bases in between. Germline values: CDR1 MNHNY, CDR2 SVGAGI (reference sequence). The CDR3 spells CASSEWRLNTEAFF. CDR3 in DNA: TGTGCCAGCAGTGAATGGCGGCTGAACACTGAAGCTTTCTTT.

This rearrangement joins TRBV20-1 to TRBJ2-3, with D possibly TRBD2 on 6 matching bases. Germline V gives CDR1 DFQATT, CDR2 SNEGSKA (reference sequence). Trimming stripped 8 bases from V and 1 base from J, with 16 bases between. The CDR3 runs 14 residues. CDR3 residues: CSSPLERGTDTQYF. CDR3 bases: TGCAGTTCTCCCTTGGAGCGGGGCACAGATACGCAGTATTTT.

This clonotype was picked up many times. This chain connects TRBV24-1 to TRBJ2-2; no clear D gene. V was cut by 4 bases and J by 3 bases, with 20 bases left in between. Germline lookup yields CDR1 KGHDR and CDR2 SFDVKD. The CDR3 totals 18 residues. The CDR3 DNA sequence: TGTGCCACCAGTGAAAACGAAGGACCCCGGCCGGACACCGGGGAGCTGTTTTTT. It codes for CATSENEGPRPDTGELFF.

V and J are TRBV29-1 and TRBJ2-5; 7 bases map to TRBD1. After removal of 6 bases from V and 7 bases from J, the junction contained 14 bases not matched to a gene. The CDR3 runs 14 residues. The germline CDR1 and CDR2 sequences are SQVTM and ANQGSEA. This CDR3 is CSVSTGVEGGTQYF. The CDR3 DNA reads TGCAGCGTCAGTACAGGGGTAGAAGGAGGGACCCAGTACTTC.

This clonotype came up once. The V gene is TRBV5-1, the J gene TRBJ1-1, with D possibly being TRBD1 (6 bases). The CDR3 consists of 14 residues. In germline, CDR1 is SGHRS, CDR2 YFSETQ. V was cut by 5 bases and J by 4 bases, with 15 bases left in between. The DNA of the CDR3 is TGCGCCAGCAGGACCTACAGGGAGAGCACTGAAGCTTTCTTT. Translated, it gives CASRTYRESTEAFF.

Concerning this clonotype itself: An end of the junction differs from the germline gene, which may be a read error. V is TRBV5-1 and J is TRBJ1-6; possibly TRBD1 for D (5 bases). CDR3 size: 16 residues. Germline values: CDR1 SGHRS, CDR2 YFSETQ. The CDR3 region is CASSLTGRDANSPLHF. CDR3 sequence (DNA): TGTGCCAGCAGCTTGACTGGTCGGGACGCTAATTCACCCCTCCACTTT.

The sample holds many counts of this clonotype. V gene TRBV7-2 combines with J gene TRBJ1-5; 9 bases match TRBD1. The CDR3 length is 16 residues. The V gene end was trimmed by 0 bases and the J gene end by 3 bases; junction bases not matched to a gene: 3. In germline, CDR1 is SGHTA, CDR2 FQGNSA. The CDR3 nucleotides read TGTGCCAGCAGCTTAGCGGGGACAGGGCTCAATCAGCCCCAGCATTTT. It translates to CASSLAGTGLNQPQHF.

This clonotype was counted many times. This chain links TRBV15 with TRBJ1-4; 7 bases agree with TRBD1. Losses at the gene ends were 3 bases for V and 8 bases for J; bases not matched to a gene: 3. Germline CDR1 is LNHNV and CDR2 is YYDKDF (reference sequence). This CDR3 comprises 13 residues. This CDR3 is CATSSGQEEKLFF. The CDR3, as DNA: TGTGCCACCAGCAGTGGACAGGAGGAAAAACTGTTTTTT.

This chain connects TRBV5-6 to TRBJ1-1; D gene unclear. This CDR3 spans 12 amino acids. Germline-derived CDR1 and CDR2 are SGHDT and YYEEEE. V lost 4 bases, J lost 6 bases, and 10 bases lay in between. In DNA form, the CDR3 reads TGTGCCAGCAGCGCGGGAGGGCCTGAAGCTTTCTTT. It specifies CASSAGGPEAFF.

This clonotype was detected ten times or more. This CDR3 is CASSLVPGKGQYF. CDR3 bases: TGTGCCAGCAGCTTAGTCCCAGGAAAGGGGCAGTACTTC. The rearrangement uses TRBV7-9 and TRBJ2-7, with D unclear. Germline CDR1 is SEHNR and CDR2 is FQNEAQ (reference sequence). Between the trimmed V and J ends, which lost 1 base and 9 bases, there was a span of 13 bases. This CDR3 has 13 residues.

This clonotype was seen repeatedly, ten times or more. Relative to the germline gene, one junction end is altered; a read error may explain this. The chain joins TRBV29-1 to TRBJ1-1; D unresolved. Germline V gene lookup returns CDR1 SQVTM and CDR2 ANQGSEA. The CDR3 spans 12 residues. The CDR3 bases are TGCAGCGTTGACGGGGAGTGGACTGAAGCCTTCTTT. Translating it yields CSVDGEWTEAFF.

For this clonotype: Being one base from a much bigger clone, this may be a read error. The chain is built from TRBV6-6 and TRBJ2-7, with 9 bases that match TRBD2. From germline, CDR1 is MNHNY and CDR2 SVGAGI (reference sequence). This CDR3 region has 19 residues. CDR3 region: CAISERASGIPSLVYEQCF. The CDR3 DNA is TGTGCCATCAGTGAGCGGGCTAGCGGGATTCCGTCGCTGGTTTACGAGCAGTGCTTC.

This clonotype was observed a single time. A read error may be the cause here, since a much bigger clone is one base away. This chain connects TRBV7-4 to TRBJ1-4, with TRBD1 identical over 9 bases. CDR1 SGHVT and CDR2 SQSDAQ come from the germline V gene. The CDR3 totals 16 residues. In DNA form, the CDR3 reads TGTGCCAGCAGCCAAGCCGGACAGGGGTTTAATGAAAAACCGTTTTTT. This encodes CASSQAGQGFNEKPFF.

This clonotype showed up just a few times. The chain uses TRBV7-9 and TRBJ2-5; TRBD2 matches at 9 bases. V dropped 1 base and J dropped 7; count of bases not matched to a gene: 10. Germline CDR1 and CDR2: SEHNR and FQNEAQ (reference sequence). This CDR3 contains 16 residues. In DNA, the CDR3 is TGTGCCAGCAGCTTAGAGAGTAGCGGGAGTTTGGGGACCCAGTACTTC. Its translation: CASSLESSGSLGTQYF.

This clonotype was observed at least ten times. The chain couples TRBV5-5 to TRBJ1-6, with D perhaps TRBD1 (6 bases). The CDR3 extends over 13 amino acids. The germline V gene encodes CDR1 SGHKS and CDR2 YYEKEE (reference sequence). Between the trimmed V and J ends, which lost 4 bases and 8 bases, there was a span of 10 bases. The CDR3 loop is CASSAPGDSPLHF. The CDR3 DNA reads as TGTGCCAGCAGCGCCCCAGGGGATTCACCCCTCCACTTT.

The chain uses TRBV19 and TRBJ1-6; 7 bases agree with TRBD1. Germline CDR1 is LNHDA and CDR2 is SQIVND (reference sequence). The CDR3 spans 14 residues. V trimming: 5 bases; J trimming: 7 bases; junction bases outside the gene matches: 5. In nucleotides, the CDR3 is TGTGCCAGTAGTCCGGAGACAGGGAATTCACCCCTCCACTTT. Its translation: CASSPETGNSPLHF.

This clonotype came up many times. The chain recombines TRBV6-5 with TRBJ1-2, with D tentatively TRBD1 (5 bases). The CDR3 totals 16 residues. Trimming cost V 0 bases and J 6 bases, with 17 bases left between them. From germline, CDR1 is MNHEY and CDR2 SVGAGI. In DNA form, the CDR3 reads TGTGCCAGCAGTTACTCGAGGTCGAGGGGCTTTAATGGCTACACCTTC. Its protein is CASSYSRSRGFNGYTF.